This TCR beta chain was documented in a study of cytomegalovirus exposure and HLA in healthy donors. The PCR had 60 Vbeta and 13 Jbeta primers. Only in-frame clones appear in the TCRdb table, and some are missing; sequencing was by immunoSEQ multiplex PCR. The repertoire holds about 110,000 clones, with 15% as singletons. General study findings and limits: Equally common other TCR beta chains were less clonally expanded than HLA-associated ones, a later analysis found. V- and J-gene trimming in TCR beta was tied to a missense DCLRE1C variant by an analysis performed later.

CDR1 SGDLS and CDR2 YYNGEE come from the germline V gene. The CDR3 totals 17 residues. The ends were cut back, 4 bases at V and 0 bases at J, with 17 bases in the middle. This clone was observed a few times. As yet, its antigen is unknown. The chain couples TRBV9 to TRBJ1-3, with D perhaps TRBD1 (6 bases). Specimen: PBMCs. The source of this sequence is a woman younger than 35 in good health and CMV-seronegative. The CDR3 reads CASSHPRTESSGNTIYF. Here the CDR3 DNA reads TGTGCCAGCAGCCATCCCAGGACAGAAAGCTCTGGAAACACCATATATTTT.